The following is a TCR beta chain sequence with its context. This receptor's antigen is unknown. Base quality data are lacking; no much larger clone is found one base away. The germline ends are 15 bases apart after V is trimmed by 8 bases and J by 8 bases. The germline V gene yields SQVTM for CDR1 and ANQGSEA for CDR2. The CDR3 contains 11 residues, cysteine and phenylalanine counted. CDR3 DNA is the only sequence kept; it has 33 bases, read in frame from the first base. For repertoire sequencing, the TCR beta CDR3 regions were amplified from RNA transcripts. HTBI primers and the Qiagen OneStep RT-PCR kit were used in a first-round RT-PCR, which was followed by a second-round multiplex PCR, size selection and purification. Sequencing of the libraries was carried out on an Illumina HiSeq2000 in paired-end mode with 100 bp reads. The paper's data handling went like this. SOAPnuke was used for read processing, and reads with adapters, uncalled bases, a mean Phred below 15, or no exact constant-primer or identifier match were discarded. COPE v1.2.5 was used to merge high-quality paired reads. Unique nucleotide sequences were defined as clonotypes and aligned to IMGT TRB V, D and J references using MiTCR v1.1. Analysis was restricted to V-J combinations with a frequency above 0.0001, which covered approximately 99% of repertoires. For each V-J combination, a TCR clonal expansion and chaos score was defined as the ratio of F50 clonal expansion to chaos observed in the TCRdist matrix. Welch's t-statistics and random forest were used to narrow the features down to approximately 13 V-J combinations, which were then fed into a naive Bayes classifier. The Morisita-Horn index was used to measure how similar the thyroid and blood repertoires were. TCRdb trimmed the raw reads at Q25, called clones with MiXCR and kept productive beta chains. Entries that share a CDR3 protein sequence are merged under the most common genes and DNA. The V and J calls and clone size are TCRdb's, not the authors'. The sample has around 1,000,000 distinct CDR3 sequences on record, around a third of them singletons. The biggest ten clones account for 11% of the sample.

Hyperthyroidism patients were newly diagnosed, were aged 18 to 65 years, and had a disease duration under 2 months. Patients with other autoimmune diseases, uncontrolled infections, pregnancy or lactation were excluded from the study. Diagnosis was based on clinical symptoms, serum thyroxine, TRAb, thyroid ultrasound and orbital computed tomography. Trizol reagent was used to extract the total RNA, and its quality was then checked on an Agilent 2100 Bioanalyzer. This specimen comes from a study of Graves' ophthalmopathy and Graves' hyperthyroidism listed by TCRdb under 2018. In terms of the full investigation: Stable hyperthyroidism was defined as no progression to ophthalmopathy within 18 months of follow-up. TCR beta repertoire signatures were used to distinguish Graves' ophthalmopathy from Graves' hyperthyroidism and to predict progression to ophthalmopathy. In total, approximately 130 blood samples were TCR-sequenced: approximately 42 ophthalmopathy, roughly 80 hyperthyroidism and about 17 hyperthyroidism-to-ophthalmopathy patients. A discovery set of about 99 patients (under 45 ophthalmopathy, 55 to 60 stable hyperthyroidism) was enrolled to explore V-J signatures distinguishing ophthalmopathy from hyperthyroidism. For independent validation, a separate cohort was made up of around 18 hyperthyroidism patients plus 17 patients who later progressed from hyperthyroidism to ophthalmopathy. In several hyperthyroidism patients, the T-cell repertoires found in thyroid tissue were compared with those found in blood. Once sampling was done, hyperthyroidism patients were given methimazole at a starting dose of 30 mg daily, while ophthalmopathy patients were given high-dose intravenous methylprednisolone. General study outcomes and caveats: Among expanded thyroid clonotypes with frequency above 0.001, most also showed up in blood, which suggests that blood repertoires may reflect the thyroid immune response. In cross-validation, the 13-signature model distinguished ophthalmopathy from stable hyperthyroidism with roughly 90% sensitivity and around 81% specificity, and in the test set the corresponding values were roughly 80% and 76%. Sample size was not predetermined statistically, and investigators were not blinded to group allocation. In validation, the model predicted ophthalmopathy progression with more than 70% sensitivity and around 72% specificity; roughly 12 predicted patients were CT-confirmed with GO in a median of around 6 months.

Sequencing input: peripheral blood or thyroid tissue (not recorded which). The clonotype comes from an adult man with Graves' hyperthyroidism. This chain joins TRBV29-1 to TRBJ1-1; TRBD1 could be the D gene, as 6 bases match. The nucleotide sequence is TGCAGCTTACGGGGGCTCTGGGAAGCTTTCTTT. Its translation reads: CSLRGLWEAFF.